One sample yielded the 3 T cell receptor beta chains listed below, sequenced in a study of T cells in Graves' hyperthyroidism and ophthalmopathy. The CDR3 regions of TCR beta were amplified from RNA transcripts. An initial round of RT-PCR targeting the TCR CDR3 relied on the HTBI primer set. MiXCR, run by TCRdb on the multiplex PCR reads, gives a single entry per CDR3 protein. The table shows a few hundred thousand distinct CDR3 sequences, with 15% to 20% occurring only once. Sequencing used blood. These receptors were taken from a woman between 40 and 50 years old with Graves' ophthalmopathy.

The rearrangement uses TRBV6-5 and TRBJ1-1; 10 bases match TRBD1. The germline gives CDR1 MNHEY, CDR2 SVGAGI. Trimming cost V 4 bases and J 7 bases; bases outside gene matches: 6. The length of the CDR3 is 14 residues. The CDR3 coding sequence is TGTGCCAGCAGTTCCGACAGGGGGCTGGATGAAGCTTTCTTT. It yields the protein CASSSDRGLDEAFF.

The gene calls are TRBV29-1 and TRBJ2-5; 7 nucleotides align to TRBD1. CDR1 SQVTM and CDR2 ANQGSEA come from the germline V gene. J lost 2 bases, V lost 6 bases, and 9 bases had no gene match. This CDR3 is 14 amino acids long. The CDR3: CSVPTGTEQETQYF. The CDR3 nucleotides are TGCAGCGTACCCACCGGGACAGAACAAGAGACCCAGTACTTC.

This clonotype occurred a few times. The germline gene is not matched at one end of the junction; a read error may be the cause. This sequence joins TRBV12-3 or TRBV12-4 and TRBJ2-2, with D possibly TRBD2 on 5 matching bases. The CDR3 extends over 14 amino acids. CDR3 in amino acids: CASSMETNTGELSF. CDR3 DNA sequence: TGTGCCAGCAGTATGGAGACGAACACCGGGGAGCTGTCTTTT.